This is a list of T cell receptor beta chains from one sample in a study of blood T cell repertoires in COVID-19. The repertoire was sequenced with immunoSEQ multiplex PCR; TCRdb's copy has only in-frame clones and lacks some. The table lists around 170,000 clones, roughly 70% of them singletons. Sequenced: peripheral blood. Receptors originate from a woman of 80 years or more with acute or convalescent COVID-19. The CDR3 runs from the conserved cysteine through the conserved F or W. The D gene is left open where the match is weak. A clone size is listed for some rows: how often the clone was seen (once, few, many), or a class if it is expanded.

-,TRBV18,TRBJ1-5,-,TGTGCCAGCTCACCACAGGAGGTTGGGAGCAATCAGCCCCAGCATTTT,CASSPQEVGSNQPQHF
-,TRBV6-5,TRBJ2-7,-,TGTGCCAGCAGTCGCCAGGCCACCTCCTACGAGCAGTACTTC,CASSRQATSYEQYF
TRBD1,TRBV9,TRBJ1-2,-,TGTGCCAGCAGCGTCGGACAGGAGAACTATGGCTACACCTTC,CASSVGQENYGYTF
TRBD2,TRBV6-4,TRBJ2-1,-,TGTGCCAGCAGTGCGGCTAGCGGGAGGGGAACTGAGCAGTTCTTC,CASSAASGRGTEQFF
-,TRBV29-1,TRBJ2-3,few,TGCAGCGTCTTACCCCATACAGGGATTGGAACAGATACGCAGTATTTT,CSVLPHTGIGTDTQYF
-,TRBV2,TRBJ1-5,once,TGTGCCAGCAGTGAAGCGCTGGGGGCAGGTCAGCCCCAGCATTTT,CASSEALGAGQPQHF
-,TRBV21-1,TRBJ1-1,few,TGTGCCAGCAGCAAAGAGGGGGGGGCCAGGACTTTCTTT,CASSKEGGARTFF
-,TRBV2,TRBJ1-4,-,TGTGCCAGCGGCGTCAGGGCCAATGAAAAACTGTTTTTT,CASGVRANEKLFF
TRBD1,TRBV25-1,TRBJ1-1,many,TGTGCCAGCAGTGACAGGGGGCTCCTAGAAGCTTTCTTT,CASSDRGLLEAFF
-,TRBV5-5,TRBJ1-5,-,TGTGCCAGCAGCCTTGACACTCCGGAAGGTCAGCCCCAGCATTTT,CASSLDTPEGQPQHF
TRBD2,TRBV10-1,TRBJ2-1,once,TGCGCCAGCGGGACGCCGGCGGGAGGGGAGCAGTTCTTC,CASGTPAGGEQFF
-,TRBV5-1,TRBJ2-3,-,TGCGCCAGCAGCTTGGTGCTAGCGAGTCGAGATACGCAGTATTTT,CASSLVLASRDTQYF
TRBD1,TRBV5-1,TRBJ2-1,-,TGCGCCAGCAGCCCAGGACAGGGACCCCACAATGAGCAGTTCTTC,CASSPGQGPHNEQFF
TRBD1,TRBV28,TRBJ2-1,-,TGTGCCAGCTCCGGACAGGAGAGCTCCTACAATGAGCAGTTCTTC,CASSGQESSYNEQFF
TRBD2,TRBV6-5,TRBJ2-1,once,TGTGCCAGCAGAGCGACTAGCGGGGGTAATGAGCAGTTCTTC,CASRATSGGNEQFF
-,TRBV11-2,TRBJ2-1,-,TGTGCCAGCAGCCCCCATGTGGGCGGAGGCAATGAGCAGTTCTTC,CASSPHVGGGNEQFF
-,TRBV7-9,TRBJ1-4,-,TGTGCCAGCAGCTTGGGGGAGGCCGAAAAACTGTTTTTT,CASSLGEAEKLFF
TRBD2,TRBV18,TRBJ2-1,-,TGTGCCAGCTCAGCCGGGACTAGCGGGACAGATGAGCAGTTCTTC,CASSAGTSGTDEQFF
-,TRBV7-8,TRBJ2-3,-,TGTGCCAGCAGCCCAGGAAATACGCAGTATTTT,CASSPGNTQYF
-,TRBV29-1,TRBJ2-7,-,TGCAGCGTGAGACAGGATTCCTACGAGCAGTACTTC,CSVRQDSYEQYF